This T cell receptor (beta chain) was found in a study of T cell changes during pregnancy in multiple sclerosis. Sequenced by immunoSEQ multiplex PCR; TCRdb stores in-frame clones only, minus some. The table records over 35,000 clones, around nine tenths of them present only once. The V gene's germline CDR1 is SGHTA and CDR2 FQGNSA. Trimming cost V 2 bases and J 8 bases, with 15 bases left between them. The CDR3 contains 15 residues. Sequencing used CD4+ T cells from peripheral blood mononuclear cells, obtained in the third trimester of pregnancy. The V and J genes are TRBV7-2 and TRBJ1-4, with D maybe TRBD1 (6 bases). The TCR sequence derives from a female donor with multiple sclerosis, enrolled in a pregnancy study. The CDR3 bases are TGTGCCAGCAGCTTATCACAGGGCGGTGGGGAAAAACTGTTTTTT. Translation gives CASSLSQGGGEKLFF.